Listed below are T cell receptor beta chains from one sample, sequenced in a study of blood T cell repertoires in COVID-19. Assay used: immunoSEQ multiplex PCR; TCRdb lists only in-frame clones, some missing. The sample gives around 93,000 clones, 90% of which show up once; roughly 7% is in the top ten. Sequences were obtained from peripheral blood. These TCRs come from a man between 18 and 29 years old with COVID-19, enrolled during active disease. Each CDR3 is given with its conserved first and last residue. D genes are given only for firm matches. Not every row has a clone size; where given, it reads once, few, many or a size class.

clone_size j_call v_call d_call cdr3_aa cdr3_nt
. TRBJ2-2 TRBV28 . CASSLSGATWGTGELFF TGTGCCAGCAGTTTATCAGGGGCTACCTGGGGGACCGGGGAGCTGTTTTTT
once TRBJ2-7 TRBV12-3/TRBV12-4 TRBD1 CASSFSAAGQAYF TGTGCCAGCAGTTTTTCTGCTGCGGGACAGGCCTACTTC
. TRBJ1-2 TRBV6-5 TRBD1 CASSTIQGRYGYTF TGTGCCAGCAGTACCATACAGGGGCGCTATGGCTACACCTTC
. TRBJ2-1 TRBV10-3 TRBD2 CAISDPPEVAGVNEQFF TGTGCCATCAGTGACCCCCCTGAGGTAGCGGGAGTCAATGAGCAGTTCTTC
. TRBJ2-7 TRBV5-1 . CASSLVQGVSYEQYF TGCGCCAGCAGCTTGGTTCAGGGTGTCTCCTACGAGCAGTACTTC
few TRBJ2-2 TRBV5-1 TRBD2 CASSLSGGDTGELFF TGCGCCAGCAGCTTGTCGGGAGGCGACACCGGGGAGCTGTTTTTT
once TRBJ1-6 TRBV19 TRBD1 CASTPGTGNSPLHF TGTGCCAGTACCCCCGGGACAGGGAATTCACCCCTCCACTTT
. TRBJ2-7 TRBV27 . CASSLSGAYEQYF TGTGCCAGCAGTTTATCCGGGGCCTACGAGCAGTACTTC
. TRBJ2-5 TRBV6-1 TRBD1 CASSELPGTGDSTQYF TGTGCCAGCAGTGAACTCCCAGGGACAGGGGATTCCACCCAGTACTTC
. TRBJ2-3 TRBV6-5 . CASSKPGLPATQYF TGTGCCAGCAGCAAACCGGGACTTCCAGCTACGCAGTATTTT
. TRBJ2-7 TRBV3-1/TRBV3-2 TRBD2 CASSQVPGLAKEQYF TGTGCCAGCAGCCAAGTCCCGGGACTAGCTAAGGAGCAGTACTTC
. TRBJ1-1 TRBV5-5 TRBD1 CASSWDRGPAFF TGTGCCAGCAGCTGGGACAGGGGCCCTGCTTTCTTT